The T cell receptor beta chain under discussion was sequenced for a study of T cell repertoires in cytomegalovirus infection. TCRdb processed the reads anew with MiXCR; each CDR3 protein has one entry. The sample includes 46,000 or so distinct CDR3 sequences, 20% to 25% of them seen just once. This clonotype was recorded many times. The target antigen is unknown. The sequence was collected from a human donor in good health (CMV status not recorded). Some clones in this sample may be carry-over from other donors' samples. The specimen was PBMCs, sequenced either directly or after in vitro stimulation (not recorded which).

The CDR3 sequence is CASSLGNYNEQFF. CDR3 nucleotide sequence: TGTGCCAGCAGCTTGGGCAACTACAATGAGCAGTTCTTC. The V and J genes are TRBV5-8 and TRBJ2-1, with D unclear. Trimming removed 0 bases at V and 3 bases at J, with 4 bases between. The CDR3 sequence is 13 residues long. Germline CDR1 SGHTS, CDR2 YDEGEE.